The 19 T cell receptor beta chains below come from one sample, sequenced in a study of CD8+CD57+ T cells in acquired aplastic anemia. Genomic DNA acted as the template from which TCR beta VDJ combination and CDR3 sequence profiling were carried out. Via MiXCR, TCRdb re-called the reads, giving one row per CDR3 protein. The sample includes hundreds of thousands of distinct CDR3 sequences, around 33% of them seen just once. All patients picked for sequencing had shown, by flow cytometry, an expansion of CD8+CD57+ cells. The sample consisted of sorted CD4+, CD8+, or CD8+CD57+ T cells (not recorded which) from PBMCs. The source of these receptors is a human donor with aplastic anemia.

As DNA, the CDR3 is TGTGCCACCAGCAGAGATCGCGGGACTAGCGGTAATGAGCAGTTCTTC. Translated: CATSRDRGTSGNEQFF. This sequence joins TRBV15 and TRBJ2-1; 11 bases are a match to TRBD2. CDR1 is LNHNV and CDR2 is YYDKDF in the germline V gene (reference sequence). The CDR3 is 16 amino acids. Losses at the gene ends were 0 bases for V and 7 bases for J; bases not matched to a gene: 5.

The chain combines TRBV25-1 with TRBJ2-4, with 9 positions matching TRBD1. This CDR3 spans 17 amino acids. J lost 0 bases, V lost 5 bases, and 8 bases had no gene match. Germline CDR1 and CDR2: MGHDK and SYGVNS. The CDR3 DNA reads TGTGCCAGCAGTACGAGACAGGGGGTAGAAGCCAAAAACATTCAGTACTTC. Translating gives CASSTRQGVEAKNIQYF.

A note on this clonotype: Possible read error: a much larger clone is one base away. CDR3 nucleotide sequence: TGCAGTGGCTACGACCGATCTAACTATGGCTACGCCTTC. As protein: CSGYDRSNYGYAF. V is TRBV20-1 and J is TRBJ1-2; no definite D call. The CDR3 loop spans 13 amino acids. Per the germline V gene, CDR1 is DFQATT and CDR2 is SNEGSKA (reference sequence).

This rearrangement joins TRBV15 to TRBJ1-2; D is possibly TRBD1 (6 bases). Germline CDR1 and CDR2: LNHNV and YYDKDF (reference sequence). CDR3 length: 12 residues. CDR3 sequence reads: CATDSGAGGYTF. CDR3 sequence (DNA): TGTGCTACGGACAGTGGGGCGGGTGGCTACACCTTC.

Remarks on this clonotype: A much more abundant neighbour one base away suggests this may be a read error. CDR3 sequence (DNA): TGTGCCAGCAGCTGCCGGACGGAAACCAACACTGAAGCTTTCTTT. Amino acids: CASSCRTETNTEAFF. The chain joins TRBV7-6 to TRBJ1-1; D is uncertain. Germline CDR1 SGHVS, CDR2 FNYEAQ. The ends were cut back, 4 bases at V and 2 bases at J, with 14 bases in the middle. The CDR3 loop spans 15 amino acids.

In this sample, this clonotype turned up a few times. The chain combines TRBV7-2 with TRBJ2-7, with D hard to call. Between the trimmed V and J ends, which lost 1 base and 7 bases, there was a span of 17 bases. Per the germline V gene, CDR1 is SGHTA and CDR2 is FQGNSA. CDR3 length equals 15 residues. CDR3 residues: CASSLVGPALGEQYF. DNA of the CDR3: TGTGCCAGCAGCTTAGTAGGGCCAGCTTTGGGGGAGCAGTACTTC. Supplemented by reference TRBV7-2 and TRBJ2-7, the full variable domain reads GAGVSQSPSNKVTEKGKDVELRCDPISGHTALYWYRQSLGQGLEFLIYFQGNSAPDKSGLPSDRFSAERTGGSVSTLTIQRTQQEDSAVYLCASSLVGPALGEQYFGPGTRLTVT.

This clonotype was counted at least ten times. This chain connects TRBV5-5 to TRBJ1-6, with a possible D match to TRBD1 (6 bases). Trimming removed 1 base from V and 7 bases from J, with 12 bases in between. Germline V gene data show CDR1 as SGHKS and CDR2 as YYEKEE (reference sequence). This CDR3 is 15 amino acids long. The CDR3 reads CASSLFDRPNSPLHF. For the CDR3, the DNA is TGTGCCAGCAGCTTGTTTGACAGGCCAAATTCACCCCTCCACTTT. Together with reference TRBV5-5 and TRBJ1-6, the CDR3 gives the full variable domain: DAGVTQSPTHLIKTRGQQVTLRCSPISGHKSVSWYQQVLGQGPQFIFQYYEKEERGRGNFPDRFSARQFPNYSSELNVNALLLGDSALYLCASSLFDRPNSPLHFGNGTRLTVT.

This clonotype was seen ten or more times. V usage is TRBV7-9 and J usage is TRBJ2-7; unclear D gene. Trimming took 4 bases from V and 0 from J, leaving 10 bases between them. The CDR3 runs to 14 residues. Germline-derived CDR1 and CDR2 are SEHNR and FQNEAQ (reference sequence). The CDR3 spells CASSSESSSYEQYF. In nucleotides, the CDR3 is TGTGCCAGCAGCTCCGAATCAAGCTCCTACGAGCAGTACTTC.

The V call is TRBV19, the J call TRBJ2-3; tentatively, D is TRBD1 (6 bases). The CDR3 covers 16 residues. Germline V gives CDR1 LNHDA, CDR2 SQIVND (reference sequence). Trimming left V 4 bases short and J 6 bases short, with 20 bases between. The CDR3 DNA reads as TGTGCCAGTAGTACACCCCACAGGGTTCCCATGGATACGCAGTATTTT. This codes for CASSTPHRVPMDTQYF.

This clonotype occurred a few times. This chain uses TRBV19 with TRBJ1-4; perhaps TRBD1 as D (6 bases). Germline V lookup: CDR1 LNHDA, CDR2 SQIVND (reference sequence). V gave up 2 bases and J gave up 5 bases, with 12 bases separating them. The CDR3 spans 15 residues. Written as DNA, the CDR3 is TGTGCCAGTAGTATATTAGGACAGTTGAATGAAAAACTGTTTTTT. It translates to CASSILGQLNEKLFF.

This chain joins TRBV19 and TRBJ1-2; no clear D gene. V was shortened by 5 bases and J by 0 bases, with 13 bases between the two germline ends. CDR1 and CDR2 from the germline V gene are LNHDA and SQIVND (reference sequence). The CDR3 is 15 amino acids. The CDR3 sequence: CASSEGGRANYGYTF. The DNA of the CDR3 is TGTGCCAGTAGTGAGGGAGGGAGAGCTAACTATGGCTACACCTTC.

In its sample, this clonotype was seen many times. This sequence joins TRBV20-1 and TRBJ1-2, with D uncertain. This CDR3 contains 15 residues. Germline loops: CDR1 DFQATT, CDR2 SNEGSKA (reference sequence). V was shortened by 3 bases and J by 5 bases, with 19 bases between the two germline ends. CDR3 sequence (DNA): TGCAGTGCTAGTATCGAATCGATCTCTGATTATGGCTACACCTTC. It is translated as CSASIESISDYGYTF.

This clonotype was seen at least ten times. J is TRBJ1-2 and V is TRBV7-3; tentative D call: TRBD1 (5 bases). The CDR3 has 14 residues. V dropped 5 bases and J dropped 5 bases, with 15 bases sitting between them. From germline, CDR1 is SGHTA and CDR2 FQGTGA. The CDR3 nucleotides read TGTGCCAGCAGCCCTCAGGGTTCCGGGTATGGCTACACCTTC. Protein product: CASSPQGSGYGYTF.

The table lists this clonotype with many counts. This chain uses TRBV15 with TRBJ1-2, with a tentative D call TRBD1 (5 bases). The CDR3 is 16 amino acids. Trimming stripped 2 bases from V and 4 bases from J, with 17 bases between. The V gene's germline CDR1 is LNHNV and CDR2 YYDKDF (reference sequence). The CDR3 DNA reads TGTGCCACCAGCAGATCCCTTATACAGGAGTCCTATGGCTACACCTTC. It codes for CATSRSLIQESYGYTF.

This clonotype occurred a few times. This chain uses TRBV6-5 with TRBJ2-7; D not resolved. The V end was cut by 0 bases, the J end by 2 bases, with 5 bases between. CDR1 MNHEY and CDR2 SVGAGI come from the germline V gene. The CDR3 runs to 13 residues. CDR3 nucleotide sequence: TGTGCCAGCAGTTACTCCTTTGCCTACGAGCAGTACTTC. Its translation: CASSYSFAYEQYF.

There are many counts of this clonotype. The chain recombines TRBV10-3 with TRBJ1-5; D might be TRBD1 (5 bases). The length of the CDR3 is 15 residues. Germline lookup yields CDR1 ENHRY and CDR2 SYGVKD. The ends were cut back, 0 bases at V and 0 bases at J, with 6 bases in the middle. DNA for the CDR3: TGTGCCATCAGTGAGTCAGGGGATAGCAATCAGCCCCAGCATTTT. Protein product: CAISESGDSNQPQHF.

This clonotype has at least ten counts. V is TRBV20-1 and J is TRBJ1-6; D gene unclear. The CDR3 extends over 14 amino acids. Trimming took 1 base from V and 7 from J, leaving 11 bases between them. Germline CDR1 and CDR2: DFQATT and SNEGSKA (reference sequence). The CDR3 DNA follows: TGCAGTGCTAGAGTGCGGGGTATGAATTCACCCCTCCACTTT. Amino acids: CSARVRGMNSPLHF.

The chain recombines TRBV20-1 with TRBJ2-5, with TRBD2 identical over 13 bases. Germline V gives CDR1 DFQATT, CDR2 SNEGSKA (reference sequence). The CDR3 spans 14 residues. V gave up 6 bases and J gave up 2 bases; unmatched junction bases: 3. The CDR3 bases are TGCAGTGCACCGGGACTAGCGGGACAAGAGACCCAGTACTTC. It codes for CSAPGLAGQETQYF.

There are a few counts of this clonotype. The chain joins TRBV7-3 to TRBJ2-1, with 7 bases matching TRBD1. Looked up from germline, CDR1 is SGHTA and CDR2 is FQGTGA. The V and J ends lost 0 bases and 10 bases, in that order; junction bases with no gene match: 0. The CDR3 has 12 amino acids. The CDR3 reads CASSLTGGEQFF. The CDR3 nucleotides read TGTGCCAGCAGCTTAACAGGGGGCGAGCAGTTCTTC.